This TCR beta chain appears in the sequencing data of a study of CD8+CD57+ T cells in acquired aplastic anemia. Study summary: Recorded DNA amounts for sorted CD4+ and CD8+ cells had an average of approximately 3 ug. In CD4+ cells, healthy donors produced an average of approximately 9.9 million reads.

For this clonotype: What it binds is not known.

The template for TCR beta VDJ and CDR3 sequence profiling was genomic DNA. One entry per CDR3 protein results from TCRdb running MiXCR on the reads. The sample consists of around 150,000 distinct CDR3 sequences, less than 45% of them appearing once. CDR3 size: 15 residues. Trimming cost V 9 bases and J 7 bases; bases outside gene matches: 14. CDR1 and CDR2 from the germline V gene are LNHDA and SQIVND (reference sequence). Study-level points and caveats: Patient and control CD8+ Simpson's diversity was not significantly different. Around 30 sequences, all CD8+ CDR3, were shared between patients and controls.

The sequenced material came from sorted CD4+, CD8+, or CD8+CD57+ T cells (not recorded which) from PBMCs. The chain uses TRBV19 and TRBJ2-1; the match to TRBD2 covers 8 bases. This sequence was found in a human donor in good health, serving as a control. The CDR3 region is CASSSTSGGGNEQFF. CDR3 coding DNA: TGTGCCAGCAGTTCAACTAGCGGAGGTGGGAATGAGCAGTTCTTC.